This T cell receptor beta chain was observed in a study of OX40 agonist ivuxolimab in advanced cancers. On the study more broadly: Patients took ivuxolimab, an agonistic anti-OX40 (CD134) antibody. Study findings and constraints: Among some nonresponders, normalized T-cell clonal expansion was also low. Partial responders treated at 0.1-3.0 mg/kg exhibited clonal expansion among the lowest measured.

A word on this clone: Its antigen remains unidentified.

Method: immunoSEQ multiplex PCR; TCRdb's copy keeps in-frame clones and lacks some. In the table there are approximately 98,000 clones, roughly four fifths of which are singletons. Any history of autoimmune disease or systemic immunosuppression disqualified patients. CDR1 and CDR2 (germline): KGHSH, LQKENI. The CDR3 covers 18 residues. V lost 3 bases and J lost 1, with 19 bases in between. The sample was CD4+ or CD8+ T cells sorted from blood, taken in a trial of the OX40 agonist ivuxolimab. The receptor was isolated from an adult with an advanced solid tumor such as melanoma, head and neck, liver or kidney cancer. The chain is built from TRBV18 and TRBJ1-5; a weak D match, TRBD1 (6 bases). The CDR3: CASSPPTDRRASNQPQHF. CDR3 in DNA: TGTGCCAGCTCACCCCCCACAGACAGGCGGGCAAGCAATCAGCCCCAGCATTTT. Drawing the rest from reference TRBV18 and TRBJ1-5, the complete variable domain is NAGVMQNPRHLVRRRGQEARLRCSPMKGHSHVYWYRQLPEEGLKFMVYLQKENIIDESGMPKERFSAEFPKEGPSILRIQQVVRGDSAAYFCASSPPTDRRASNQPQHFGDGTRLSIL.